The clone carrying this T cell receptor (beta chain) was observed a handful of times. Its antigen is not identified. These data originate in a study of response to subunit inactivated influenza vaccine. CDR1 is KGHSH and CDR2 is LQKENI in the germline V gene. The length of the CDR3 is 14 residues. The germline V and J ends were trimmed by 0 bases and 1 base, with 6 bases remaining between them. TCRdb analysed the RT-PCR reads with MiXCR anew, one entry per CDR3 protein. The sample contains about 480,000 distinct CDR3 sequences, roughly 27% of which appear only once. Study-level findings and limits: Only a handful of new T cells, the authors suggested, are recruited with each seasonal influenza vaccination.

The chain couples TRBV18 to TRBJ2-5; D not resolved. This receptor was taken from a man aged 45 to 65 who received an inactivated influenza vaccine. Sample: CD4+ T cells sorted from PBMCs, taken 4 to 6 days after vaccination. DNA for the CDR3: TGTGCCAGCTCACCACCGTCCTTCCAAGAGACCCAGTACTTC. This codes for CASSPPSFQETQYF.